The next 24 T cell receptor beta chains were all read from a single sample in a study of blood T cell repertoires in COVID-19. Assay used: immunoSEQ multiplex PCR; TCRdb lists only in-frame clones, some missing. The data contain about 120,000 clones, 75% to 90% of them singletons. Sequencing was done on a sample of peripheral blood. All receptors come from a man under 40 with acute or convalescent COVID-19.

The V call is TRBV18, the J call TRBJ2-3; 9 nucleotides match TRBD2. The J segment lost 1 base and the V segment lost 5 bases, leaving 7 bases of the junction unmatched. The germline V gene has CDR1 KGHSH and CDR2 LQKENI. The CDR3 runs to 16 residues. The CDR3 DNA reads as TGTGCCAGCTCATCCGAGCGGGGGGCTGGCACAGATACGCAGTATTTT. Protein sequence: CASSSERGAGTDTQYF.

The chain couples TRBV24-1 to TRBJ2-1; 7 positions agree with TRBD2. CDR3 length: 14 residues. Germline V gives CDR1 KGHDR, CDR2 SFDVKD. The junction had 8 bases not matched to a gene; V was cut back by 6 bases and J by 7 bases. The CDR3 DNA reads as TGTGCCACCAGTTTAGCGGGCCCGGGGAATGAGCAGTTCTTC. This gives the protein CATSLAGPGNEQFF.

The chain employs TRBV9 and TRBJ2-1; possible D gene TRBD2, 6 bases. This CDR3 is 14 amino acids long. CDR1 and CDR2 from the germline V gene are SGDLS and YYNGEE. Between the trimmed V and J ends, which lost 4 bases and 5 bases, there was a span of 13 bases. The CDR3 nucleotides are TGTGCCAGCAGCCCACTTGCGGGGAACAATGAGCAGTTCTTC. This sequence encodes CASSPLAGNNEQFF.

The chain joins TRBV5-4 to TRBJ2-7; 10 nucleotides line up with TRBD1. The CDR3 totals 16 residues. The V segment lost 0 bases and the J segment 6 bases; nucleotides outside the gene matches: 9. Germline loops: CDR1 SGHNT, CDR2 YYREEE (reference sequence). The CDR3 region has the DNA TGTGCCAGCAGCTTGGTTTTGGGACAGGGGTTCAGCGAGCAGTACTTC. Its protein is CASSLVLGQGFSEQYF.

In DNA, the CDR3 is TGTGCCAGCACCGTATCAGGGGCTTACTACACCTTC. Residues: CASTVSGAYYTF. The J gene is TRBJ1-2, the V gene TRBV12-3 or TRBV12-4, with D maybe TRBD1 (6 bases). This CDR3 is built from 12 residues. V lost 7 bases to trimming and J lost 10 bases, with 16 bases between them.

This clone was picked up one time. The genes are TRBV7-2 and TRBJ1-2, with 8 bases identical to TRBD1. The CDR3 sequence is 15 residues long. V was clipped by 6 bases and J by 1 base; unmatched bases: 7. The germline CDR1 and CDR2 sequences are SGHTA and FQGNSA. The CDR3 region is CASRRQGADNYGYTF. The CDR3 nucleotides are TGTGCCAGCAGGCGCCAGGGGGCGGATAACTATGGCTACACCTTC.

The genes are TRBV5-4 and TRBJ1-4, with 9 bases lining up with TRBD1. The V and J ends lost 3 bases and 8 bases, in that order; junction bases with no gene match: 5. The CDR3 has 14 residues. Germline CDR1 and CDR2: SGHNT and YYREEE (reference sequence). CDR3 sequence reads: CASSSGQGPEKLFF. The CDR3 region has the DNA TGTGCCAGCAGCTCGGGACAGGGCCCCGAAAAACTGTTTTTT.

The rearrangement uses TRBV9 and TRBJ1-4; 9 positions agree with TRBD1. The CDR3 is 15 amino acids. CDR1 SGDLS and CDR2 YYNGEE come from the germline V gene. V trimming: 4 bases; J trimming: 7 bases; junction bases outside the gene matches: 8. The DNA of the CDR3 is TGTGCCAGCAGCCCCCGGGACAGGGACGCTGAAAAACTGTTTTTT. Residues: CASSPRDRDAEKLFF.

The V gene is TRBV10-3, the J gene TRBJ2-2; D is undetermined. The CDR3 is 12 residues long. Looked up from germline, CDR1 is ENHRY and CDR2 is SYGVKD. V was cut by 0 bases and J by 10 bases, with 6 bases left in between. The CDR3 spells CAISESQEELFF. The CDR3 DNA reads TGTGCCATCAGTGAGTCTCAGGAGGAGCTGTTTTTT.

The chain couples TRBV19 to TRBJ1-5, with a possible D match to TRBD1 (5 bases). V was pared by 3 bases and J by 4 bases, with 7 bases between. The CDR3 contains 13 residues. Germline CDR1 reads LNHDA; CDR2 reads SQIVND (reference sequence). CDR3: CASSIRENQPQHF. CDR3 nucleotides: TGTGCCAGTAGTATCAGGGAAAATCAGCCCCAGCATTTT.

This chain joins TRBV9 and TRBJ1-3; weak D call: TRBD1 (5 bases). V was cut by 0 bases and J by 2 bases, with 15 bases left in between. Germline V CDR1 and CDR2: SGDLS, YYNGEE. The CDR3 consists of 17 residues. CDR3 region: CASSVESWGTTGNTIYF. CDR3 in DNA: TGTGCCAGCAGCGTAGAGTCCTGGGGCACTACTGGAAACACCATATATTTT.

This chain uses TRBV5-4 with TRBJ2-5; TRBD2 aligns across 8 bases. The CDR3 consists of 13 residues. With V trimmed by 7 bases and J by 2 bases, 4 bases remained unmatched. Germline V CDR1 and CDR2: SGHNT, YYREEE (reference sequence). The CDR3 loop is CASGTSGQETQYF. The DNA of the CDR3 is TGTGCCAGCGGCACTAGCGGTCAAGAGACCCAGTACTTC. The full variable domain, rest sourced from reference TRBV5-4 and TRBJ2-5, is ETGVTQSPTHLIKTRGQQVTLRCSSQSGHNTVSWYQQALGQGPQFIFQYYREEENGRGNFPPRFSGLQFPNYSSELNVNALELDDSALYLCASGTSGQETQYFGPGTRLLVL.

This clone appeared many times. The chain links TRBV5-1 to TRBJ2-7; D is uncertain. Trimming took off 0 bases at V and 5 bases at J, with 12 bases between the two ends. This CDR3 region has 14 residues. From germline, CDR1 is SGHRS and CDR2 YFSETQ. CDR3 nucleotides: TGCGCCAGCAGCTTGGTCTATCTTTCCCACGAGCAGTACTTC. Translation: CASSLVYLSHEQYF.

This clone was seen at least ten times. The rearrangement joins TRBV3-1 (or the pseudogene TRBV3-2) to TRBJ1-5, with D tentatively TRBD1 (5 bases). V lost 2 bases, J lost 2 bases, and 13 bases lay in between. Looked up from germline, CDR1 is LGHDT and CDR2 is YNNKEL (reference sequence). CDR3 length: 16 residues. CDR3: CASSQTQAGRNQPQHF. DNA for the CDR3: TGTGCCAGCAGCCAAACACAGGCAGGTCGCAATCAGCCCCAGCATTTT.

The J gene is TRBJ2-3, the V gene TRBV10-3; 9 positions agree with TRBD1. V was pared by 4 bases and J by 7 bases, with 3 bases of the junction left unmatched. Germline-derived CDR1 and CDR2 are ENHRY and SYGVKD. The CDR3 sequence is 13 residues long. CDR3 DNA: TGTGCCATCAGTGTGGACAGGGGCTATACGCAGTATTTT. Amino acids: CAISVDRGYTQYF.

The genes are TRBV27 and TRBJ2-2, with D tentatively TRBD1 (5 bases). CDR1 and CDR2 (germline): MNHEY, SMNVEV (reference sequence). Trimming shortened V by 6 bases and J by 8 bases, and 16 bases separated the two germline ends. This CDR3 is built from 14 residues. CDR3 sequence (DNA): TGTGCCAGCAGCCAGACAGTCCCAGGTGGGGAGCTGTTTTTT. This gives the protein CASSQTVPGGELFF.

The CDR3 reads CASSEITSGRPIGGHEQFF. Here the CDR3 DNA reads TGTGCCAGCAGTGAAATAACTAGCGGGAGGCCAATTGGAGGTCATGAGCAGTTCTTC. This chain connects TRBV2 to TRBJ2-1; 12 bases map to TRBD2. Germline CDR1 SNHLY, CDR2 FYNNEI. The CDR3 consists of 19 residues. With 2 bases clipped from V and 8 bases from J, the junction kept 16 bases outside the gene matches.

The table lists this clone with a few counts. The chain combines TRBV6-5 with TRBJ1-4; the D is unclear. Germline V gives CDR1 MNHEY, CDR2 SVGAGI. The germline V and J ends were trimmed by 5 bases and 8 bases, with 12 bases remaining between them. The CDR3 has 13 amino acids. For the CDR3, the DNA is TGTGCCAGCAGTCGGGTTGGGAGAGAAAAACTGTTTTTT. It encodes CASSRVGREKLFF.

This clone was picked up a small number of times. This chain links TRBV7-2 with TRBJ1-1; D perhaps matches TRBD1 (5 bases). Germline CDR1 SGHTA, CDR2 FQGNSA. Between the trimmed V and J ends, which lost 5 bases and 0 bases, there was a span of 13 bases. There are 15 residues in the CDR3. CDR3 coding DNA: TGTGCCAGCAGCCTTGACAGCCACCTGAACACTGAAGCTTTCTTT. Protein sequence: CASSLDSHLNTEAFF.

The chain joins TRBV11-3 to TRBJ1-3; the D is unclear. The CDR3 is made up of 14 amino acids. Germline-derived CDR1 and CDR2 are SGHNT and YENEEA. V lost 5 bases to trimming and J lost 0 bases, with 8 bases between them. The CDR3 here is CASSRGDSGNTIYF. CDR3 DNA: TGTGCCAGCAGCCGCGGAGACTCTGGAAACACCATATATTTT.

CDR3 amino acids: CATSIRTGGFRTGELFF. The CDR3, as DNA: TGTGCCACCAGCATCCGGACAGGGGGCTTCAGGACCGGGGAGCTGTTTTTT. The chain recombines TRBV15 with TRBJ2-2, with TRBD1 identical over 11 bases. CDR1 and CDR2 from the germline V gene are LNHNV and YYDKDF (reference sequence). V lost 4 bases and J lost 5; bases outside the gene matches: 9. This CDR3 has 17 residues.

This clone was counted only a few times. The genes are TRBV19 and TRBJ1-2; maybe TRBD1 (6 bases). Germline assignment: CDR1 LNHDA and CDR2 SQIVND (reference sequence). This CDR3 region has 16 residues. Between the trimmed V and J ends, which lost 4 bases and 4 bases, there was a span of 19 bases. The CDR3 DNA is TGTGCCAGTAGTAACGGACAGTCTGTTTATTTCTATGGCTACACCTTC. Its protein product is CASSNGQSVYFYGYTF.

At least ten counts were recorded for this clone. The CDR3 DNA sequence: TGCGCCAGCAGCCAAGATCCTGGGCCCGGAAACACCATATATTTT. Protein: CASSQDPGPGNTIYF. V and J are TRBV4-1 and TRBJ1-3; no firm D call. This CDR3 is built from 15 residues. Germline CDR1 reads MGHRA; CDR2 reads YSYEKL. Trimming left V 0 bases short and J 4 bases short, with 10 bases between.

The rearrangement joins TRBV6-5 to TRBJ1-2; 11 nucleotides line up with TRBD1. Germline CDR1 MNHEY, CDR2 SVGAGI. CDR3 length equals 14 residues. Germline trimming cut 7 bases from V and 8 bases from J; bases unmatched to any gene: 9. The CDR3 DNA reads as TGTGCCAGCATTAGGACAGGGGGCGGAGAGGGCTACACCTTC. Amino acid sequence: CASIRTGGGEGYTF.